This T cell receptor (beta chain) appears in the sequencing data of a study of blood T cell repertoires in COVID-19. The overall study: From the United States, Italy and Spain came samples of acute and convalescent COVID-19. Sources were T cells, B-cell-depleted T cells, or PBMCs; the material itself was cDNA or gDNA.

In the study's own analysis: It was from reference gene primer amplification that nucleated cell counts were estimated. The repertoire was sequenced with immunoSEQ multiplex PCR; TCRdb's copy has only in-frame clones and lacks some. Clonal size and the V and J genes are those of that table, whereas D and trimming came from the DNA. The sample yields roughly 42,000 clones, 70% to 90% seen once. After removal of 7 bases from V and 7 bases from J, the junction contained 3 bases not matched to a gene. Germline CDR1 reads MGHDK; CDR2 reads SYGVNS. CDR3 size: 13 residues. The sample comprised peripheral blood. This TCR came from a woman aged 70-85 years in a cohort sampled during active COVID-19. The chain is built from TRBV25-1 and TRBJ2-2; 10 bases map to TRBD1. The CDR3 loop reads CASTGTGVGELFF. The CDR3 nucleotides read TGTGCCAGCACCGGGACAGGGGTCGGGGAGCTGTTTTTT.